This T cell receptor (beta chain) originates from a study of CD8 T cells in Susac syndrome. Reverse transcription of roughly 0.5 to 1 ug RNA was carried out with random hexamers. TCRdb reprocessed the immunoSEQ multiplex PCR reads via MiXCR and lists one record per CDR3 protein. Among around 81,000 distinct CDR3 sequences listed, approximately 93% were seen once. The CDR3 spans 15 residues. CDR1 and CDR2 from the germline V gene are SEHNR and FQNEAQ (reference sequence). The V gene end was trimmed by 5 bases and the J gene end by 4 bases; junction bases not matched to a gene: 7. This receptor was taken from a human donor with Susac syndrome. The V and J genes are TRBV7-9 and TRBJ2-1; 8 nucleotides match TRBD2. Material for sequencing was CD8+ T cells from PBMCs. The DNA for the CDR3 is TGTGCCAGCAGCCCAGTGCGGGAGGCTTACAATGAGCAGTTCTTC. Encoded protein: CASSPVREAYNEQFF.